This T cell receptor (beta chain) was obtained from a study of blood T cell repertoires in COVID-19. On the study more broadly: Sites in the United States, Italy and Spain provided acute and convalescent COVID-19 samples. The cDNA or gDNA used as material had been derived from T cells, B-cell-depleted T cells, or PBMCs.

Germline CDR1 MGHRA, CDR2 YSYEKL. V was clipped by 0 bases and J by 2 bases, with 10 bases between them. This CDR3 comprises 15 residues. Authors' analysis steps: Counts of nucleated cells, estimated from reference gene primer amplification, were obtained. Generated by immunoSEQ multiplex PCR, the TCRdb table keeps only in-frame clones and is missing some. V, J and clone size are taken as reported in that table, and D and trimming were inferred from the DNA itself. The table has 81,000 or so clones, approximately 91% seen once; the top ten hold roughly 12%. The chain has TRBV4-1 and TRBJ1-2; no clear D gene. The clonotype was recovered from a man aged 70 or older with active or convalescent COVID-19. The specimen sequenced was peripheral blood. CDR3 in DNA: TGCGCCAGCAGCCAAGAACCCGCCGGGAACTATGGCTACACCTTC. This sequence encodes CASSQEPAGNYGYTF.